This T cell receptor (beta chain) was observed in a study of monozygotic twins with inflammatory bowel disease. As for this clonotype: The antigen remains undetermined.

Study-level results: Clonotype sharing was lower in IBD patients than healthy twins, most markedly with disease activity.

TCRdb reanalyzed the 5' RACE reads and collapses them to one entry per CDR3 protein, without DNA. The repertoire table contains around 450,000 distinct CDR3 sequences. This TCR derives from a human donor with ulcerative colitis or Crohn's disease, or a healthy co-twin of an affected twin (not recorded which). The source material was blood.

The CDR3 is CASSTGQGRAYEQYF. The rearrangement joins TRBV5-1 to TRBJ2-7; no DNA is available, so the TRBD1 call from TCRdb remains unchecked. Germline loops: CDR1 SGHRS, CDR2 YFSETQ. The CDR3 totals 15 residues.